The table lists the clone carrying this T cell receptor beta chain with a few counts. The sample originates from a study of T cells in Graves' hyperthyroidism and ophthalmopathy. Authors of the study amplified TCR beta CDR3 regions from RNA transcripts. First-round RT-PCR targeting the TCR CDR3 was performed with the HTBI primer set. TCRdb redid the calling of the multiplex PCR reads with MiXCR, one entry per CDR3 protein. The profile covers around 500,000 distinct CDR3 sequences, with approximately 15% appearing a single time and 15% to 20% taken by the ten largest. The length of the CDR3 is 15 residues. The V gene's germline CDR1 is SGHRS and CDR2 YFSETQ. Trimming cost V 4 bases and J 0 bases, with 10 bases left between them.

This clonotype was obtained from a woman between 18 and 29 years old with Graves' hyperthyroidism. This chain connects TRBV5-1 to TRBJ2-2, with D possibly matching TRBD2 (5 bases). The specimen sequenced was blood. The CDR3: CASSGGNANTGELFF. In DNA, the CDR3 is TGCGCCAGCAGCGGAGGTAACGCGAACACCGGGGAGCTGTTTTTT.